This paragraph covers one TCR beta chain sequence. This clonotype was found a few times. No antigen is known for it. No base quality information exists; no much larger clone differs at one position. The source of the sample is a study of CD8 T cells in ankylosing spondylitis (TCRdb year 2017). About the study as a whole: T cell receptor beta repertoires were profiled in healthy donors and ankylosing spondylitis patients so that disease-linked TCR variants could be found. Peripheral blood was sampled, and synovial fluid was additionally collected from ankylosing spondylitis patients. The full study cohort was made up of 25 ankylosing spondylitis patients and fewer than 120 healthy donors. What the work shows at the level of the full study, not this receptor alone: Blood from ankylosing spondylitis patients appeared to be characterized by a TCR beta motif made up of several highly homologous amino acid variants. Some TCR beta motif variants had previously been reported in synovial fluid and blood of reactive arthritis patients, which suggested common disease-initiation mechanisms. The disease-linked clones showed a CD8+ phenotype and occurred at relatively low frequencies in peripheral blood. Significant enrichment of the disease-linked clones was reported in matched synovial fluid samples from ankylosing spondylitis patients.

Sequenced using an Illumina HiSeq 2500. Quantitative 5'-RACE with molecular barcodes was used to prepare TCR beta libraries. In the authors' own workflow: A new computational method based on a probabilistic model of VDJ rearrangement was used to identify disease-linked TCR variants. TCRdb reran the public reads through fastp at Q25 and MiXCR, keeping productive beta chains. Rows are unified per CDR3 protein, each entry keeping the most common DNA and genes. The V and J calls come from TCRdb's annotation, not from the publication. Counted in this sample were fewer than 750,000 distinct CDR3 sequences; 19% of them appeared once. The top ten clones comprise around 19% of the sample. The cysteine opens and the phenylalanine closes a CDR3 of 13 amino acids. The CDR3 DNA has 39 bases and is translated from base 1. Germline trimming: 0 bases from V, 7 bases from J; junction bases outside gene matches: 4. The germline V gene supplies CDR1 SQVTM and CDR2 ANQGSEA.

The clonotype comes from a male donor with ankylosing spondylitis. The sequencing input was blood, either unsorted or a sorted T cell fraction (not recorded which). The rearranged chain carries TRBV29-1 and TRBJ1-2; TRBD1 fits 8 bases in the junction. CDR3 protein: CSVEDRGTGGYTF. The nucleotide sequence reads as follows: TGCAGCGTTGAAGATCGGGGGACAGGTGGCTACACCTTC.